Shown below are 21 T cell receptor beta chains from a single sample sequenced in a study of post-analysis software for immune sequencing data. Study outcomes and limitations: In patients, roughly 5 TRBV segments were more frequent than in controls, with TRBV5-6, TRBV5-1 and TRBV20-1 among them.

For these receptors, no antigen is known. The authors incorporated unique molecular identifiers into the TCR beta cDNA libraries. TCRdb re-derived calls from the PCR reads in MiXCR, one entry per CDR3 protein. The table lists over 300,000 distinct CDR3 sequences, roughly 36% of them singletons. Sequenced: blood. These TCRs come from a girl aged 5-17 years with multiple sclerosis.

The chain has TRBV6-5 and TRBJ2-1; D gene ambiguous. Looked up from germline, CDR1 is MNHEY and CDR2 is SVGAGI. With 4 bases removed from V and 0 bases from J, the gap between germline ends came to 22 bases. This CDR3 is 19 amino acids long. The CDR3 DNA sequence: TGTGCCAGCAGTTTCCTACCGTTAGAGGACGGCAACTCCTACAATGAGCAGTTCTTC. The encoded protein is CASSFLPLEDGNSYNEQFF.

Only a few counts were recorded for this clonotype. The chain joins TRBV29-1 to TRBJ2-3; possibly TRBD1 for D (6 bases). CDR1 SQVTM and CDR2 ANQGSEA come from the germline V gene. V lost 3 bases and J 0 bases, leaving 22 bases between the germline ends. This CDR3 is 18 amino acids long. The CDR3 spells CSVDPFQDSQTSTDTQYF. The CDR3 DNA sequence: TGCAGCGTTGATCCGTTTCAGGACAGTCAAACTAGCACAGATACGCAGTATTTT.

The chain links TRBV4-2 to TRBJ2-5; 10 bases match TRBD1. Germline CDR1 reads LGHNA; CDR2 reads YNFKEQ. The CDR3 length is 15 residues. The junction had 1 base not matched to a gene; V was cut back by 0 bases and J by 3 bases. The CDR3, as DNA: TGTGCCAGCAGCCAAGATGGACAGGGGGAAGAGACCCAGTACTTC. This codes for CASSQDGQGEETQYF.

The chain has TRBV4-1 and TRBJ2-5; maybe TRBD1 (5 bases). Trimming cost V 2 bases and J 2 bases, with 15 bases left between them. The CDR3 extends over 16 amino acids. The V gene's germline CDR1 is MGHRA and CDR2 YSYEKL. In DNA, the CDR3 is TGCGCCAGCAGCCAAAGTCGACTGGACATACAAGAGACCCAGTACTTC. Translated, it gives CASSQSRLDIQETQYF.

This clonotype was detected once. The junction departs from the called germline gene at one end, perhaps through a read error. V and J are TRBV6-5 and TRBJ1-1, with 7 bases matching TRBD1. The CDR3 spans 16 residues. From germline, CDR1 is MNHEY and CDR2 SVGAGI. The CDR3 is CASSYSEGAGNTEAFF. In DNA, the CDR3 is TGTGCCAGCAGCTACTCGGAGGGGGCAGGCAACACTGAAGCTTTCTTT.

This clonotype was detected many times. The V gene is TRBV6-5, the J gene TRBJ2-5; D possibly corresponds to TRBD1 (6 bases). CDR3 size: 14 residues. Germline V CDR1 and CDR2: MNHEY, SVGAGI. Trimming left V 6 bases short and J 2 bases short, with 13 bases between. The chain's CDR3 is CASRGRDKQETQYF. In DNA form, the CDR3 reads TGTGCCAGCAGGGGCCGGGACAAACAAGAGACCCAGTACTTC.

This chain joins TRBV6-4 and TRBJ1-6; 8 nucleotides match TRBD1. V was clipped by 2 bases and J by 16 bases; unmatched bases: 4. Germline V gene sequence: CDR1 MRHNA, CDR2 SNTAGT. The CDR3 runs 12 residues. The CDR3 nucleotides read TGTGCCAGCAGTGACCTCAGGGGGCTACTCCACTTT. Encoded protein: CASSDLRGLLHF.

Here the CDR3 reads CSARGILDVYTQYF. In DNA, the CDR3 is TGCAGTGCTAGAGGGATCCTGGATGTATATACGCAGTATTTT. This chain joins TRBV20-1 and TRBJ2-3; D ambiguous. CDR1 DFQATT and CDR2 SNEGSKA come from the germline V gene (reference sequence). This CDR3 comprises 14 residues. Trimming left V 1 base short and J 7 bases short, with 15 bases between.

The rearrangement links TRBV15 to TRBJ2-5; 7 bases are shared with TRBD1. Germline trimming cut 7 bases from V and 4 bases from J; bases unmatched to any gene: 3. The CDR3 is 12 residues long. The V gene's germline CDR1 is LNHNV and CDR2 YYDKDF (reference sequence). CDR3 in DNA: TGTGCCACCAAGGCAGGGGGAGAGACCCAGTACTTC. Its protein is CATKAGGETQYF.

This clonotype was observed a handful of times. The chain combines TRBV10-3 with TRBJ2-5; 11 bases align to TRBD1. CDR3 size: 14 residues. The V segment lost 6 bases and the J segment 5 bases; nucleotides outside the gene matches: 5. From germline, CDR1 is ENHRY and CDR2 SYGVKD. The CDR3 sequence: CAIRGTGGEETQYF. CDR3 nucleotides: TGTGCCATCAGGGGGACAGGGGGAGAGGAGACCCAGTACTTC.

Details on this clonotype: This sequence may be a read error, since a much larger clone differs from it by one base. The genes are TRBV2 and TRBJ2-7; D call uncertain. This CDR3 has 13 residues. CDR1 and CDR2 (germline): SNHLY, FYNNEI. V lost 6 bases to trimming and J lost 3 bases, with 12 bases between them. This chain's CDR3 is CASRDDTSYEQYF. As DNA, the CDR3 is TGTGCCAGCAGGGACGACACCAGCTACGAGCAGTACTTC.

This clonotype was observed a handful of times. The rearrangement links TRBV7-9 to TRBJ1-1, with D perhaps matching TRBD1 (5 bases). Germline V gives CDR1 SEHNR, CDR2 FQNEAQ (reference sequence). The CDR3 totals 13 residues. V lost 4 bases, J lost 5 bases, and 11 bases lay in between. The CDR3 protein is CASSSRWGTEAFF. CDR3 nucleotides: TGTGCCAGCAGCTCGCGTTGGGGGACTGAAGCTTTCTTT.

The rearrangement joins TRBV29-1 to TRBJ2-3, with D unclear. The CDR3 is made up of 9 amino acids. The V gene's germline CDR1 is SQVTM and CDR2 ANQGSEA. Trimming removed 4 bases from V and 8 bases from J, with 4 bases in between. Written as DNA, the CDR3 is TGCAGCGTTGGCGCTACGCAGTATTTT. Amino acids: CSVGATQYF.

This clonotype was detected many times. The chain carries TRBV15 and TRBJ2-5; perhaps D is TRBD1 or TRBD2 (5 bases each). Between the trimmed V and J ends, which lost 0 bases and 11 bases, there was a span of 7 bases. The germline gives CDR1 LNHNV, CDR2 YYDKDF (reference sequence). The CDR3 covers 11 residues. In DNA, the CDR3 is TGTGCCACCAGCAGAGAGGGACGGCAGTACTTC. Encoded protein: CATSREGRQYF.

This chain connects TRBV6-5 to TRBJ2-3; 10 nucleotides match TRBD2. J was trimmed by 1 base and V by 3 bases; bases with no gene match: 1. CDR3 length: 15 residues. Per the germline V gene, CDR1 is MNHEY and CDR2 is SVGAGI. The CDR3 nucleotides read TGTGCCAGCAGTTATCTAGCGGGGGGCACAGATACGCAGTATTTT. This translates into CASSYLAGGTDTQYF.

The chain links TRBV12-3 or TRBV12-4 to TRBJ2-3, with a possible D match to TRBD2 (5 bases). Trimming stripped 7 bases from V and 11 bases from J, with 13 bases between. The CDR3 contains 11 residues. CDR3 sequence (DNA): TGTGCCAGCATAGGAGGAGATGTGCAGTATTTT. Its protein is CASIGGDVQYF.

V and J are TRBV4-2 and TRBJ1-5; 10 bases fit TRBD1. V lost 6 bases to trimming and J lost 4 bases; unmatched junction nucleotides: 9. Per germline, CDR1 LGHNA and CDR2 YNFKEQ. This CDR3 spans 16 amino acids. The CDR3 loop is CASSQYGTGANQPQHF. CDR3 DNA: TGTGCCAGCAGTCAATACGGGACAGGGGCAAATCAGCCCCAGCATTTT.

This clonotype showed up just a few times. Possible read error: a much larger clone is one base away. The V call is TRBV12-3 or TRBV12-4, the J call TRBJ1-2; TRBD1 is a possible D gene (5 bases). CDR3 size: 13 residues. In nucleotides, the CDR3 is TGTGCCAACAGTTTATCGGGGCCCTATGGCTACACCTTC. Encoded protein: CANSLSGPYGYTF.

This clonotype has just a few counts. This rearrangement joins TRBV7-9 to TRBJ1-2; the match to TRBD1 covers 9 bases. CDR3 length equals 14 residues. In germline, CDR1 is SEHNR, CDR2 FQNEAQ (reference sequence). Trimming cost V 3 bases and J 8 bases; bases outside gene matches: 7. CDR3 nucleotides: TGTGCCAGCAGCTTCGGGGACAGGGTAGGCGGCTACACCTTC. Translated, it gives CASSFGDRVGGYTF.

This clonotype was seen only a few times. The chain uses TRBV6-5 and TRBJ2-5; 9 bases line up with TRBD2. This CDR3 is built from 16 residues. From germline, CDR1 is MNHEY and CDR2 SVGAGI. V gave up 5 bases and J gave up 5 bases; unmatched junction bases: 12. This chain's CDR3 is CASSTALAGLEETQYF. CDR3 DNA sequence: TGTGCCAGCAGTACCGCTCTAGCGGGACTGGAGGAGACCCAGTACTTC.

There are many counts of this clonotype. The J gene is TRBJ2-7, the V gene TRBV7-9; D not resolved. CDR1 and CDR2 (germline): SEHNR, FQNEAQ (reference sequence). The V and J ends lost 5 bases and 0 bases respectively, with 5 bases between them. The CDR3 loop spans 12 amino acids. CDR3 bases: TGTGCCAGCAGCCGCACCTCCTACGAGCAGTACTTC. Translation gives CASSRTSYEQYF.